This T cell receptor beta chain was sequenced for a study of OX40 agonist ivuxolimab in advanced cancers. Describing the broader study: Ivuxolimab was an agonistic, fully human IgG2 monoclonal antibody directed against OX40 (CD134), a costimulatory receptor. Partial responses occurred in three dose-escalation patients: two with cutaneous melanoma and one with hepatocellular carcinoma. In the dose-escalation cohort, 82.7% of patients were male, and the mean age was approximately 64 years, with a range of roughly 20 to 80. The purpose of peripheral TCRbeta sequencing was to test whether ivuxolimab changed TCR sequence diversity and led to clonal T-cell expansion. Of the approximately 53 patients in dose escalation, around 20 had hepatocellular carcinoma, about 15 had melanoma, 9 had renal cell carcinoma and 9 had head and neck cancer. The paper describes the monotherapy dose-escalation part (N = 52 patients) of the phase I trial of ivuxolimab. Intravenous ivuxolimab was administered to patients every 2 weeks at six dose levels: 0.01, 0.1, 0.3, 1.5, 3 and 10 mg/kg. Prior anti-PD-1, anti-PD-L1 or anti-CTLA-4 therapy was permitted, and checkpoint inhibitors had been received by around 39% of dose-escalation patients.

Only a few counts were recorded for this clone. The target of this receptor is not known. No much larger clone is present one base from it, and per-base qualities are unavailable. Broad study findings and their caveats: The antigen specificity of the clonally expanded peripheral T cells was not determined. After ivuxolimab, CD8+ T cells had more expanded clones than CD4+ T cells on average. In partial responders in the 0.1-3.0 mg/kg groups, normalized peripheral clonal expansion was found to be among the lowest, especially among CD8+ T cells. Low levels of normalized T-cell clonal expansion were also seen in some patients who did not respond. Clonal expansion of both CD4+ and CD8+ blood T cells was observed from baseline to week 6 at doses 0.1 to 3.0 mg/kg.

Genomic DNA was extracted from sorted cells for sequencing of the TCRbeta CDR3 region. The immunoSEQ Assay was used to sequence the TCRbeta CDR3 regions. TCRdb mirrors the immuneACCESS table, restricted to in-frame sequences. Some clones are absent from its copies; in checked studies, under half trace to an unresolved V gene, and the reason for the others is unknown. The sample table contains tens of thousands of clones; only one count was recorded for roughly 90% of them. The ten most abundant clones make up roughly 4.8% of the sample. Patients with a history of autoimmune disease or receiving systemic immunosuppression were excluded from the trial. Peripheral blood for TCR sequencing was collected from all dose cohorts at baseline, on cycle 4 day 1, and on cycle 7 day 1. Samples were obtained from an open-label, multicenter, first-in-human phase I dose-escalation trial of ivuxolimab. Adults with locally advanced or metastatic melanoma, renal cell, hepatocellular, or head and neck squamous cell carcinoma were enrolled in the trial. Before TCR sequencing, CD4+ T cells and CD8+ T cells from peripheral blood were sorted into separate populations.

From its cysteine to its phenylalanine, the CDR3 spans 15 amino acids. Only the CDR3 DNA stays, 45 bases, in frame from base 1. V loses 5 bases, J loses 2 bases, and the germline ends lie 12 bases apart. CDR1 and CDR2 are drawn from the germline V gene (reference sequence): SEHNR, FQNEAQ. Sequenced material: CD4+ or CD8+ T cells sorted from blood, taken in a trial of the OX40 agonist ivuxolimab. Rearrangement joined TRBV7-9 to TRBJ1-4; perhaps TRBD1 is the D gene, with 6 bases matching. This TCR came from an adult with an advanced solid tumor such as melanoma, head and neck, liver or kidney cancer. At the DNA level, the sequence is TGTGCCAGCAGCCCCGGAAGGGGGACTAATGAAAAACTGTTTTTT. Protein translation: CASSPGRGTNEKLFF.